A single sample is the source of the 14 T cell receptor beta chains below, sequenced in a study of blood T cell repertoires in COVID-19. This table comes from immunoSEQ multiplex PCR, and its TCRdb copy is limited to in-frame clones, with some not included. Of approximately 69,000 clones listed, roughly 80% are singletons. The sample was peripheral blood. These receptors all stem from a man aged 55 to 70 with acute or convalescent COVID-19.

The chain employs TRBV5-8 and TRBJ2-7, with TRBD1 as a possible D gene (8 bases). The CDR3 has 16 amino acids. The germline V and J ends were trimmed by 4 bases and 4 bases, with 21 bases remaining between them. From germline, CDR1 is SGHTS and CDR2 YDEGEE. This CDR3 reads CASSVGGTGGGYEQYF. The CDR3, as DNA: TGTGCCAGCAGCGTGGGGGGGACAGGAGGTGGATACGAGCAGTACTTC.

The rearrangement joins TRBV3-1 (or the pseudogene TRBV3-2) to TRBJ2-5; 8 positions agree with TRBD2. Germline values: CDR1 LGHDT, CDR2 YNNKEL (reference sequence). This CDR3 has 17 amino acids. V was clipped by 1 base and J by 0 bases; unmatched bases: 7. CDR3 sequence: CASSQAGSGAYQETQYF. CDR3 DNA sequence: TGTGCCAGCAGCCAAGCAGGTAGCGGGGCCTACCAAGAGACCCAGTACTTC.

This sequence joins TRBV29-1 and TRBJ1-1, with D unresolved. The CDR3 consists of 12 residues. V was trimmed by 6 bases and J by 3 bases, leaving 11 bases between them. Germline V gives CDR1 SQVTM, CDR2 ANQGSEA. The CDR3 sequence: CSVRAGYTEAFF. As DNA, the CDR3 is TGCAGCGTGCGTGCAGGTTACACTGAAGCTTTCTTT.

J is TRBJ2-1 and V is TRBV7-3; 11 bases agree with TRBD2. V was clipped by 5 bases and J by 5 bases; unmatched bases: 5. The CDR3 runs to 15 residues. Germline V gene data show CDR1 as SGHTA and CDR2 as FQGTGA. The CDR3 coding sequence is TGTGCCAGCAGCGTACTAGCGGGGGTAGACAATGAGCAGTTCTTC. It is translated as CASSVLAGVDNEQFF.

J is TRBJ1-2 and V is TRBV6-6; D unresolved. Trimming cost V 2 bases and J 3 bases, with 13 bases left between them. Germline V gives CDR1 MNHNY, CDR2 SVGAGI (reference sequence). The CDR3 totals 15 residues. CDR3 in DNA: TGTGCCAGCAGTTACGTTGGGATGGGAGACTATGGCTACACCTTC. Translation gives CASSYVGMGDYGYTF.

The chain recombines TRBV5-6 with TRBJ1-2; 7 nucleotides align to TRBD1. This CDR3 comprises 13 residues. The V gene's germline CDR1 is SGHDT and CDR2 YYEEEE. The J segment lost 6 bases and the V segment lost 2 bases, leaving 4 bases of the junction unmatched. CDR3 region: CASSFYRGHGYTF. DNA for the CDR3: TGTGCCAGCAGCTTTTATAGGGGGCATGGCTACACCTTC.

The chain joins TRBV7-6 to TRBJ1-6; D unclear. Trimming took off 1 base at V and 7 bases at J, with 14 bases between the two ends. The CDR3 contains 16 residues. Germline V gives CDR1 SGHVS, CDR2 FNYEAQ. The CDR3 sequence: CASSLVVLGGNSPLHF. CDR3 nucleotides: TGTGCCAGCAGCTTAGTGGTTCTAGGCGGGAATTCACCCCTCCACTTT. Using reference TRBV7-6 and TRBJ1-6 for the parts outside the CDR3, the full variable domain is GAGVSQSPRYKVTKRGQDVALRCDPISGHVSLYWYRQALGQGPEFLTYFNYEAQQDKSGLPNDRFSAERPEGSISTLTIQRTEQRDSAMYRCASSLVVLGGNSPLHFGNGTRLTVT.

V and J are TRBV4-3 and TRBJ1-4; unclear D gene. Germline assignment: CDR1 LGHNA and CDR2 YSLEER. Trimming shortened V by 0 bases and J by 7 bases, and 15 bases separated the two germline ends. The CDR3 spans 16 residues. CDR3: CASSQESRVYSEKLFF. In DNA form, the CDR3 reads TGCGCCAGCAGCCAAGAGAGTCGCGTATACAGTGAAAAACTGTTTTTT.

The count of this clone is one. This sequence joins TRBV6-1 and TRBJ1-2; 8 bases are shared with TRBD1. CDR3 length: 15 amino acids. The J segment lost 8 bases and the V segment lost 1 base, leaving 9 bases of the junction unmatched. Per germline, CDR1 MNHNS and CDR2 SASEGT. The CDR3 sequence is CASSEVVRGLDGYTF. The CDR3 region has the DNA TGTGCCAGCAGTGAAGTCGTCAGGGGGCTTGACGGCTACACCTTC.

This chain uses TRBV7-2 with TRBJ1-4; a possible D gene is TRBD1 (6 bases). Per the germline V gene, CDR1 is SGHTA and CDR2 is FQGNSA. V lost 1 base and J 7 bases, leaving 16 bases between the germline ends. This CDR3 region has 16 residues. The chain's CDR3 is CASSLGAQGGGEKLFF. The DNA of the CDR3 is TGTGCCAGCAGCTTAGGAGCACAGGGCGGAGGTGAAAAACTGTTTTTT.

Written as DNA, the CDR3 is TGCGCCAGCAGTGAGTTAAGGTCGGGGACTGAAGCTTTCTTT. Protein product: CASSELRSGTEAFF. The chain joins TRBV10-1 to TRBJ1-1, with D uncertain. Germline V gene data show CDR1 as WNHNN and CDR2 as SYGVQD (reference sequence). V lost 1 base to trimming and J lost 5 bases, with 11 bases between them. CDR3 length: 14 residues.

The J gene is TRBJ2-3, the V gene TRBV4-2, with D hard to call. Germline assignment: CDR1 LGHNA and CDR2 YNFKEQ. V lost 0 bases and J 0 bases, leaving 13 bases between the germline ends. CDR3 length equals 17 residues. The CDR3 DNA is TGTGCCAGCAGCCAAGAGGCGGTACTCTATAGCACAGATACGCAGTATTTT. Amino acids: CASSQEAVLYSTDTQYF.

This clone appeared a single time. The chain has TRBV7-6 and TRBJ2-7; 10 bases fit TRBD1. The ends lost 5 bases at V and 3 bases at J; junction bases unmatched: 4. CDR1 is SGHVS and CDR2 is FNYEAQ in the germline V gene. The CDR3 contains 14 residues. DNA of the CDR3: TGTGCCAGCAGCAGGACAGGGGGAAGCTACGAGCAGTACTTC. Its protein is CASSRTGGSYEQYF. Variable domain in full (rest from reference TRBV7-6 and TRBJ2-7): GAGVSQSPRYKVTKRGQDVALRCDPISGHVSLYWYRQALGQGPEFLTYFNYEAQQDKSGLPNDRFSAERPEGSISTLTIQRTEQRDSAMYRCASSRTGGSYEQYFGPGTRLTVT.

This clone was observed a single time. This chain links TRBV3-1 (or the pseudogene TRBV3-2) with TRBJ2-3; no firm D call. V was pared by 5 bases and J by 6 bases, with 6 bases between. The CDR3 runs 11 residues. Germline CDR1 is LGHDT and CDR2 is YNNKEL (reference sequence). CDR3: CASSSLDTQYF. For the CDR3, the DNA is TGTGCCAGCAGCTCCCTGGATACGCAGTATTTT.